The 28 T cell receptor beta chains below all came from one sample that was sequenced in a study of T-cell reconstitution after alpha-beta-depleted transplantation in children. Unique molecular identifiers were incorporated into the prepared TCRbeta library. Via MiXCR, TCRdb re-called the PCR reads, giving one row per CDR3 protein. Here the sample spans more than 200,000 distinct CDR3 sequences, around 9.7% being singletons. The sample consisted of PBMCs from the stem cell graft donor, taken from the stem cell graft. Source of these receptors: a human donor who donated a stem cell graft to a child with SCID.

This clonotype has at least ten counts. The V call is TRBV3-1, the J call TRBJ1-2, with D possibly TRBD1 on 5 matching bases. V lost 4 bases, J lost 5 bases, and 14 bases lay in between. CDR1 and CDR2 from the germline V gene are LGHDT and YNNKEL (reference sequence). This CDR3 spans 14 amino acids. The DNA of the CDR3 is TGTGCCAGCAGCCCCACCGGGACGGTATATGGCTACACCTTC. It translates to CASSPTGTVYGYTF.

This clonotype showed up many times. This rearrangement joins TRBV6-1 to TRBJ2-3, with D possibly being TRBD1 (5 bases). The CDR3 is 15 residues long. From germline, CDR1 is MNHNS and CDR2 SASEGT. V lost 5 bases and J 1 base, leaving 13 bases between the germline ends. The DNA of the CDR3 is TGTGCCAGCAGTCCAAGCGTAGGGGGCACAGATACGCAGTATTTT. Translating it yields CASSPSVGGTDTQYF.

Many counts were recorded for this clonotype. The chain is built from TRBV5-1 and TRBJ1-6, with 7 bases lining up with TRBD1. The CDR3 contains 16 residues. The J segment lost 6 bases and the V segment lost 4 bases, leaving 10 bases of the junction unmatched. Germline CDR1 SGHRS, CDR2 YFSETQ. CDR3 loop: CASSPGRDRTNSPLHF. In DNA form, the CDR3 reads TGCGCCAGCAGCCCGGGACGGGACAGAACTAATTCACCCCTCCACTTT.

The table lists this clonotype with a few counts. CDR3 loop: CAISESGLPKNTEAFF. DNA of the CDR3: TGTGCCATCAGTGAGTCGGGATTGCCGAAAAACACTGAAGCTTTCTTT. The rearrangement links TRBV10-3 to TRBJ1-1; D unclear. This CDR3 comprises 16 residues. The V end was cut by 0 bases, the J end by 2 bases, with 13 bases between. Per germline, CDR1 ENHRY and CDR2 SYGVKD.

This clonotype was seen at least ten times. V is TRBV27 and J is TRBJ2-1; D gene uncertain. CDR3 size: 13 residues. Germline V gene sequence: CDR1 MNHEY, CDR2 SMNVEV (reference sequence). The ends were cut back, 4 bases at V and 5 bases at J, with 9 bases in the middle. Here the CDR3 reads CASSSSPNNEQFF. The CDR3 DNA sequence: TGTGCCAGCAGTTCAAGCCCCAACAATGAGCAGTTCTTC.

There are many counts of this clonotype. The CDR3 DNA sequence: TGTGCCAGCAGCTTTGGGGGACAGGGGGCTGCTGGAAACACCATATATTTT. Its translation: CASSFGGQGAAGNTIYF. The chain links TRBV7-2 to TRBJ1-3; the match to TRBD1 covers 12 bases. The trim removed 3 bases at V and 2 bases at J, leaving 5 bases unmatched. Per the germline V gene, CDR1 is SGHTA and CDR2 is FQGNSA. The CDR3 covers 17 residues.

For this clonotype: Just one base apart from a much larger clone, this may be a read error. V gene TRBV7-8 combines with J gene TRBJ2-7; TRBD1 matches 7 bases. V shed 4 bases, J shed 3 bases, and the junction held 6 bases outside the gene matches. The CDR3 is 14 amino acids. Germline V gene lookup returns CDR1 SGHVS and CDR2 FQNEAQ. This CDR3 is CASSSCTGDYEQYF. The CDR3 DNA is TGTGCCAGCAGCTCGTGTACAGGGGACTACGAGCAGTACTTC. Complete variable domain (other parts from reference TRBV7-8 and TRBJ2-7): GAGVSQSPRYKVAKRGQDVALRCDPISGHVSLFWYQQALGQGPEFLTYFQNEAQLDKSGLPSDRFFAERPEGSVSTLKIQRTQQEDSAVYLCASSSCTGDYEQYFGPGTRLTVT.

This clonotype was observed at least ten times. V and J are TRBV27 and TRBJ1-2; the match to TRBD1 covers 7 bases. This CDR3 contains 14 residues. The germline gives CDR1 MNHEY, CDR2 SMNVEV (reference sequence). The J segment lost 5 bases and the V segment lost 5 bases, leaving 8 bases of the junction unmatched. The CDR3 spells CASSGGTAGYGYTF. In DNA form, the CDR3 reads TGTGCCAGCAGTGGCGGGACAGCAGGATATGGCTACACCTTC.

This clonotype came up many times. The rearrangement links TRBV20-1 to TRBJ2-2; 7 bases line up with TRBD2. Per the germline V gene, CDR1 is DFQATT and CDR2 is SNEGSKA (reference sequence). The CDR3 has 17 residues. V trimming: 2 bases; J trimming: 0 bases; junction bases outside the gene matches: 9. This CDR3 reads CSARSRGTFANTGELFF. CDR3 bases: TGCAGTGCTAGATCGCGGGGGACGTTCGCGAACACCGGGGAGCTGTTTTTT.

This clonotype was counted ten times or more. The chain combines TRBV7-9 with TRBJ1-2, with a tentative D call TRBD1 (6 bases). CDR1 is SEHNR, CDR2 FQNEAQ, per germline (reference sequence). V gave up 5 bases and J gave up 6 bases, with 16 bases separating them. The CDR3 covers 14 residues. Written as DNA, the CDR3 is TGTGCCAGCAGCGCTCCAGGGGTAGTGGATGGCTACACCTTC. It translates to CASSAPGVVDGYTF.

This clonotype was observed at least ten times. The chain recombines TRBV6-6 with TRBJ1-2, with D perhaps matching TRBD1 (6 bases). CDR3 length: 11 residues. Germline assignment: CDR1 MNHNY and CDR2 SVGAGI (reference sequence). Trimming cost V 8 bases and J 8 bases, with 12 bases left between them. The CDR3 DNA reads as TGTGCCAGCGCAGGGGATCTGGGCTACACCTTC. Translating it yields CASAGDLGYTF.

This clonotype was observed many times. The rearrangement uses TRBV20-1 and TRBJ1-1; D not resolved. CDR3 length: 13 amino acids. Germline V gives CDR1 DFQATT, CDR2 SNEGSKA (reference sequence). V lost 6 bases and J 1 base, leaving 12 bases between the germline ends. CDR3 protein: CSASKSENTEAFF. The CDR3, as DNA: TGCAGTGCCAGCAAGAGTGAGAACACTGAAGCTTTCTTT.

This clonotype has a count of ten or more. The chain recombines TRBV4-1 with TRBJ1-2; TRBD1 is a possible D gene (5 bases). Trimming left V 6 bases short and J 1 base short, with 12 bases between. CDR3 length: 14 amino acids. Germline V gives CDR1 MGHRA, CDR2 YSYEKL. CDR3 region: CASSPGLGNYGYTF. The CDR3 DNA reads TGCGCCAGCAGTCCAGGGCTGGGTAACTATGGCTACACCTTC.

Many counts were recorded for this clonotype. The rearrangement links TRBV11-2 to TRBJ2-3, with D unresolved. V was clipped by 6 bases and J by 1 base, with 2 bases between them. Germline-derived CDR1 and CDR2 are SGHAT and FQNNGV. The CDR3 spans 11 residues. This CDR3 reads CASRRTDTQYF. The DNA of the CDR3 is TGTGCCAGCAGACGCACAGATACGCAGTATTTT. The full variable domain, with the rest looked up from reference TRBV11-2 and TRBJ2-3, is EAGVAQSPRYKIIEKRQSVAFWCNPISGHATLYWYQQILGQGPKLLIQFQNNGVVDDSQLPKDRFSAERLKGVDSTLKIQPAKLEDSAVYLCASRRTDTQYFGPGTRLTVL.

Many counts were recorded for this clonotype. The rearrangement joins TRBV29-1 to TRBJ1-2; 10 bases agree with TRBD1. Germline assignment: CDR1 SQVTM and CDR2 ANQGSEA. This CDR3 comprises 14 residues. V shed 5 bases, J shed 1 base, and the junction held 4 bases outside the gene matches. CDR3 loop: CSVSGQGINYGYTF. The DNA for the CDR3 is TGCAGCGTTTCGGGACAGGGGATTAACTATGGCTACACCTTC.

This clonotype was picked up many times. This rearrangement joins TRBV18 to TRBJ1-1; weak D call: TRBD1 (5 bases). The germline V gene has CDR1 KGHSH and CDR2 LQKENI. Trimming stripped 4 bases from V and 5 bases from J, with 17 bases between. The CDR3 sequence is 15 residues long. The CDR3 loop is CASSLRDGRGTEAFF. For the CDR3, the DNA is TGTGCCAGCTCACTCAGGGACGGCCGGGGGACTGAAGCTTTCTTT.

This clonotype appeared many times. The rearrangement uses TRBV4-3 and TRBJ2-2; a weak D match, TRBD1 (6 bases). V lost 4 bases to trimming and J lost 4 bases, with 13 bases between them. CDR1 LGHNA and CDR2 YSLEER come from the germline V gene. The CDR3 is 15 residues long. The CDR3 loop reads CASSPGDITTGELFF. DNA of the CDR3: TGCGCCAGCAGCCCTGGGGACATAACCACCGGGGAGCTGTTTTTT.

This clonotype was observed at least ten times. The rearrangement links TRBV19 to TRBJ2-2; 8 nucleotides align to TRBD1. This CDR3 contains 15 residues. The V and J ends lost 5 bases and 5 bases, in that order; junction bases with no gene match: 7. Per germline, CDR1 LNHDA and CDR2 SQIVND (reference sequence). CDR3 sequence (DNA): TGTGCCAGTAGTCAGGACAGGGAAGGGACCGGGGAGCTGTTTTTT. Protein product: CASSQDREGTGELFF.

This clonotype was observed many times. This chain connects TRBV4-2 to TRBJ2-7; D may match TRBD1 or TRBD2 (5 bases each). Germline V gene data show CDR1 as LGHNA and CDR2 as YNFKEQ. The CDR3 is 17 amino acids. V lost 0 bases and J lost 2, with 17 bases in between. In DNA form, the CDR3 reads TGTGCCAGCAGCCAAGATCAGCGGTACCAGGGCCCCTACGAGCAGTACTTC. This codes for CASSQDQRYQGPYEQYF.

Many counts were recorded for this clonotype. V is TRBV5-1 and J is TRBJ2-1, with 8 bases fitting TRBD2. The germline gives CDR1 SGHRS, CDR2 YFSETQ. J gave up 4 bases and V 4 bases, and 7 bases lay outside the gene matches. The CDR3 is made up of 15 amino acids. CDR3 amino acids: CASSESGGNYNEQFF. The CDR3 nucleotides are TGCGCCAGCAGCGAAAGCGGGGGCAATTACAATGAGCAGTTCTTC.

At least ten counts were recorded for this clonotype. This chain joins TRBV5-1 and TRBJ1-3; 7 nucleotides line up with TRBD1. Looked up from germline, CDR1 is SGHRS and CDR2 is YFSETQ. J lost 2 bases, V lost 4 bases, and 3 bases had no gene match. There are 14 residues in the CDR3. This CDR3 is CASSPGQPGNTIYF. The DNA for the CDR3 is TGCGCCAGCAGCCCGGGACAGCCTGGAAACACCATATATTTT.

This clonotype has at least ten counts. V and J are TRBV27 and TRBJ2-5; D is unclear. Trimming pared 4 bases from V and 2 bases from J, leaving 14 bases between. Germline assignment: CDR1 MNHEY and CDR2 SMNVEV (reference sequence). CDR3 size: 15 residues. This chain's CDR3 is CASSWTWGYQETQYF. The DNA for the CDR3 is TGTGCCAGCAGTTGGACGTGGGGATATCAAGAGACCCAGTACTTC.

This clonotype was seen repeatedly, ten times or more. The chain couples TRBV20-1 to TRBJ2-1; 8 bases map to TRBD1. The V and J ends lost 5 bases and 8 bases, in that order; junction bases with no gene match: 8. The CDR3 has 13 residues. Looked up from germline, CDR1 is DFQATT and CDR2 is SNEGSKA (reference sequence). Here the CDR3 DNA reads TGCAGTGCTCAGGGGGCCCAGTGGGATGAGCAGTTCTTC. Translating gives CSAQGAQWDEQFF.

This clonotype was found many times. The V and J genes are TRBV12-3 or TRBV12-4 and TRBJ2-3; the match to TRBD2 covers 11 bases. The trim removed 0 bases at V and 5 bases at J, leaving 4 bases unmatched. The CDR3 has 16 residues. The CDR3 protein is CASSLARLAGGDTQYF. The CDR3 DNA reads TGTGCCAGCAGTTTAGCGCGGCTAGCGGGGGGAGATACGCAGTATTTT.

In its sample, this clonotype was seen many times. The V gene is TRBV11-2, the J gene TRBJ1-2; TRBD1 aligns across 8 bases. The CDR3 length is 13 residues. J gave up 8 bases and V 3 bases, and 5 bases lay outside the gene matches. Germline V CDR1 and CDR2: SGHAT, FQNNGV. Written as DNA, the CDR3 is TGTGCCAGCAGCTTGACAGGGGAAAGGGGCTACACCTTC. The encoded protein is CASSLTGERGYTF.

This clonotype occurred many times. This chain joins TRBV5-1 and TRBJ2-1; D perhaps matches TRBD2 (5 bases). V gave up 0 bases and J gave up 7 bases, with 11 bases separating them. This CDR3 comprises 14 residues. Germline CDR1 SGHRS, CDR2 YFSETQ. The CDR3 nucleotides are TGCGCCAGCAGCTTGGGCGGTTGGAGGAATGAGCAGTTCTTC. Translated, it gives CASSLGGWRNEQFF.

This clonotype was recorded many times. CDR3: CASRLPTGTETYEQYF. CDR3 DNA: TGTGCCAGCAGACTACCTACCGGGACAGAGACCTACGAGCAGTACTTC. This chain links TRBV27 with TRBJ2-7, with 7 bases matching TRBD1. The germline V gene encodes CDR1 MNHEY and CDR2 SMNVEV (reference sequence). This CDR3 is built from 16 residues. After removal of 6 bases from V and 2 bases from J, the junction contained 13 bases not matched to a gene.

In its sample, this clonotype was seen many times. The V call is TRBV7-2, the J call TRBJ2-3; tentative D call: TRBD1 (5 bases). V was cut by 3 bases and J by 5 bases, with 12 bases left in between. The germline V gene has CDR1 SGHTA and CDR2 FQGNSA. The CDR3 is 14 amino acids. Written as DNA, the CDR3 is TGTGCCAGCAGCTTGGGCAGGGTTGTAGATACGCAGTATTTT. Its translation: CASSLGRVVDTQYF.